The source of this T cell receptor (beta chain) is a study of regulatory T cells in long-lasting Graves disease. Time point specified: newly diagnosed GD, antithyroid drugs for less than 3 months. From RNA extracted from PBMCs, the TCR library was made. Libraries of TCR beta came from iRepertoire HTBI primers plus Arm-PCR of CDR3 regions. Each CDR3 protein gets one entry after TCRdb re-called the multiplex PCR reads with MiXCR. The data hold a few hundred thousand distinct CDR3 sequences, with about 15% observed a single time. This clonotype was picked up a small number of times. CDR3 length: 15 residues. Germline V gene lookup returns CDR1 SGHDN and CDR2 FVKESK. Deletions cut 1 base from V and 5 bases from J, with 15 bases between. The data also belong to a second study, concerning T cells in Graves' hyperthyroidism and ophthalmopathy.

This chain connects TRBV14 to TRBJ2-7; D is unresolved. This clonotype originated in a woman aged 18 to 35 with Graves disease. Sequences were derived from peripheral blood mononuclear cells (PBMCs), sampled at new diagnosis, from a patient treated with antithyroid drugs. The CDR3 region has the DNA TGTGCCAGCAGCCAAGCAATTCGGCTAATTGACGAGCAGTACTTC. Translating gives CASSQAIRLIDEQYF.